The next 9 T cell receptor beta chains were all read from a single sample in a study of T cell repertoires in cytomegalovirus infection. TCRdb independently ran MiXCR on the reads; one entry per CDR3 protein. The table records 400,000 to 550,000 distinct CDR3 sequences, 11% of them present only once. The sequencing sample was made of PBMCs. These receptors were taken from a human donor in good health (CMV status not recorded). Some clones in this sample may be carry-over from other donors' samples.

This clonotype was seen ten or more times. The J gene is TRBJ1-2, the V gene TRBV11-2; D is unresolved. V lost 5 bases and J lost 0, with 13 bases in between. Germline values: CDR1 SGHAT, CDR2 FQNNGV. This CDR3 is built from 15 residues. The CDR3 here is CASSPHLESNYGYTF. The CDR3 DNA follows: TGTGCCAGCAGCCCCCATTTGGAGTCTAACTATGGCTACACCTTC.

Many counts were recorded for this clonotype. The chain couples TRBV6-1 to TRBJ2-7; a possible D gene is TRBD1 (6 bases). The V end was cut by 5 bases, the J end by 3 bases, with 14 bases between. The CDR3 totals 14 residues. Germline CDR1 reads MNHNS; CDR2 reads SASEGT. CDR3 coding DNA: TGTGCCAGCAGTAGCCAGGGGCGAGACTACGAGCAGTACTTC. Its translation is CASSSQGRDYEQYF.

This chain connects TRBV24-1 to TRBJ2-7; 7 bases map to TRBD2. Germline assignment: CDR1 KGHDR and CDR2 SFDVKD. The CDR3 runs 16 residues. V was pared by 3 bases and J by 3 bases, with 10 bases of the junction left unmatched. The CDR3 region is CATSDPRGEKDYEQYF. Here the CDR3 DNA reads TGTGCCACCAGTGATCCCCGGGGGGAAAAGGACTACGAGCAGTACTTC.

The rearrangement links TRBV20-1 to TRBJ2-7, with D possibly being TRBD1 or TRBD2 (5 bases each). CDR1 is DFQATT, CDR2 SNEGSKA, per germline (reference sequence). V was cut by 1 base and J by 6 bases, with 19 bases left in between. This CDR3 contains 15 residues. The DNA of the CDR3 is TGCAGTGCTAGAGTTTACAGGCCCCCAGGGACCGAGCAGTACTTC. Its translation is CSARVYRPPGTEQYF.

This clonotype has a handful of counts. The rearrangement joins TRBV5-5 to TRBJ1-1; 8 positions agree with TRBD1. This CDR3 is built from 14 residues. The trim removed 3 bases at V and 7 bases at J, leaving 8 bases unmatched. Germline values: CDR1 SGHKS, CDR2 YYEKEE (reference sequence). The CDR3 loop reads CASSSGDRRFEAFF. The CDR3 DNA reads TGTGCCAGCAGCTCAGGGGACAGGCGTTTTGAAGCTTTCTTT.

This clonotype has a count of ten or more. The chain couples TRBV2 to TRBJ2-1; TRBD2 might be the D (6 bases). The CDR3 totals 15 residues. Germline V gene sequence: CDR1 SNHLY, CDR2 FYNNEI. V was pared by 3 bases and J by 0 bases, with 9 bases between. The CDR3 region is CASSDAGSSYNEQFF. The CDR3 region has the DNA TGTGCCAGCAGTGACGCGGGGAGCTCCTACAATGAGCAGTTCTTC.

This clonotype was observed a handful of times. The chain joins TRBV29-1 to TRBJ1-4, with no clear D. V was pared by 4 bases and J by 8 bases, with 11 bases between. Germline-derived CDR1 and CDR2 are SQVTM and ANQGSEA. The CDR3 is 12 amino acids. CDR3: CSVAGFAEKLFF. The CDR3 DNA reads as TGCAGCGTTGCTGGGTTCGCGGAAAAACTGTTTTTT.

This clonotype was observed a few times. The gene calls are TRBV13 and TRBJ2-7; 8 nucleotides align to TRBD1. Germline V CDR1 and CDR2: PRHDT, FYEKMQ (reference sequence). CDR3 length: 15 amino acids. V lost 5 bases to trimming and J lost 2 bases; unmatched junction nucleotides: 8. The CDR3 nucleotides are TGTGCCAGCAGCCTCGGACAGGGTAAAGCCTACGAGCAGTACTTC. Protein product: CASSLGQGKAYEQYF.

Many counts were recorded for this clonotype. CDR3 region: CASGLSSGRSTGELFF. The CDR3 coding sequence is TGTGCTAGTGGTTTGAGTAGCGGGAGAAGCACCGGGGAGCTGTTTTTT. The V and J genes are TRBV12-5 and TRBJ2-2; the match to TRBD2 covers 9 bases. This CDR3 comprises 16 residues. The germline gives CDR1 LGHNT, CDR2 FRNRAP. V dropped 2 bases and J dropped 4; count of bases not matched to a gene: 5.